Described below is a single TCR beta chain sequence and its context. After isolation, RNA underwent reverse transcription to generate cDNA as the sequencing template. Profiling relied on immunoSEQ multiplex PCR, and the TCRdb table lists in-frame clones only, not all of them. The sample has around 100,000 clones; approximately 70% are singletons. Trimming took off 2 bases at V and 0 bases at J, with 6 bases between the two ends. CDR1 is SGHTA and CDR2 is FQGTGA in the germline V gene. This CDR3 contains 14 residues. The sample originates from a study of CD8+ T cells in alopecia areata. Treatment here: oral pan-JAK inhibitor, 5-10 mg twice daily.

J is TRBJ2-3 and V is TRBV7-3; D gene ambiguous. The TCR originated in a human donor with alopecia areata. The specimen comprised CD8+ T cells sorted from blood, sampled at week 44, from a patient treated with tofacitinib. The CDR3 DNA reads TGTGCCAGCAGCTTATCTCCGAGCACAGATACGCAGTATTTT. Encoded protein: CASSLSPSTDTQYF.